This TCR beta chain was captured by sequencing in a study of blood T cell repertoires in COVID-19. Study-wide background: Samples representing acute and convalescent COVID-19 were sourced from the United States, Italy and Spain. Sources were T cells, B-cell-depleted T cells, or PBMCs; the material itself was cDNA or gDNA.

Original handling: Reference gene primer amplification in the assay estimated nucleated cell counts. TCRdb's table, derived via immunoSEQ multiplex PCR, lists solely in-frame clones and lacks some. That table furnishes V, J and clone size, whereas the DNA furnished D and trimming. In the table there are over 85,000 clones, roughly 88% of which are singletons. Note on this clone: The junction and the germline gene differ at one end; a read error may be behind it.

Germline CDR1 reads SEHNR; CDR2 reads FQNEAQ (reference sequence). The CDR3 extends over 15 amino acids. The sequencing sample was made of peripheral blood. The gene calls are TRBV7-9 and TRBJ1-1; 7 bases line up with TRBD1. The sequence was collected from a woman aged 70 to 79 with acute or convalescent COVID-19. Written as DNA, the CDR3 is TGTGCCAGCAGACCTAAACAGGGGTTGAAGACTGAAGCTTTCTTT. As protein: CASRPKQGLKTEAFF.